The 6 T cell receptor beta chains listed next were all sequenced from one sample in a study of memory CD4+ T cells and cytomegalovirus serostatus. Sequenced by immunoSEQ multiplex PCR; TCRdb stores in-frame clones only, minus some. The data show tens of thousands of clones, approximately 86% seen once. The sort gate was single viable CD3+CD4+CD8-CD45RO+ cells for memory CD4+ T cells. Sample: memory CD4+ T cells from blood. Source of these receptors: an adult in good health and CMV-seronegative. Some clones in this sample may be carry-over from other donors' samples.

V is TRBV28 and J is TRBJ1-6; 7 nucleotides line up with TRBD1. The CDR3 consists of 18 residues. The V gene's germline CDR1 is MDHEN and CDR2 SYDVKM. V trimming: 3 bases; J trimming: 0 bases; junction bases outside the gene matches: 8. The CDR3 DNA follows: TGTGCCAGCAGTTTCGCCCGGACAGGTAGCTCCTATAATTCACCCCTCCACTTT. The encoded protein is CASSFARTGSSYNSPLHF.

The V gene is TRBV11-2, the J gene TRBJ1-1; 7 nucleotides agree with TRBD1. This CDR3 comprises 12 residues. Per the germline V gene, CDR1 is SGHAT and CDR2 is FQNNGV. The V gene end was trimmed by 3 bases and the J gene end by 9 bases; junction bases not matched to a gene: 4. This CDR3 is CASSFATGQAFF. In nucleotides, the CDR3 is TGTGCCAGCAGCTTCGCGACAGGGCAAGCTTTCTTT. The full variable domain, rest sourced from reference TRBV11-2 and TRBJ1-1, is EAGVAQSPRYKIIEKRQSVAFWCNPISGHATLYWYQQILGQGPKLLIQFQNNGVVDDSQLPKDRFSAERLKGVDSTLKIQPAKLEDSAVYLCASSFATGQAFFGQGTRLTVV.

This chain joins TRBV28 and TRBJ2-7, with D tentatively TRBD1 or TRBD2 (5 bases each). The CDR3 covers 14 residues. Germline V gene data show CDR1 as MDHEN and CDR2 as SYDVKM. V was shortened by 4 bases and J by 2 bases, with 12 bases between the two germline ends. The CDR3 bases are TGTGCCAGCAGTTATGAGGGACCCCCCTACGAGCAGTACTTC. Amino acid sequence: CASSYEGPPYEQYF.

The genes are TRBV19 and TRBJ2-1; TRBD2 agrees at 8 bases. Germline assignment: CDR1 LNHDA and CDR2 SQIVND (reference sequence). The CDR3 runs to 17 residues. J lost 3 bases, V lost 2 bases, and 9 bases had no gene match. The CDR3 loop is CASSINREGRGYNEQFF. CDR3 sequence (DNA): TGTGCCAGTAGTATAAACCGGGAGGGGAGAGGCTACAATGAGCAGTTCTTC.

This chain joins TRBV9 and TRBJ2-5, with D tentatively TRBD1 (5 bases). The CDR3 loop spans 13 amino acids. Germline assignment: CDR1 SGDLS and CDR2 YYNGEE. V gave up 0 bases and J gave up 5 bases, with 8 bases separating them. Here the CDR3 DNA reads TGTGCCAGCAGCGTAGGGGGCCGGGAGACCCAGTACTTC. Its translation: CASSVGGRETQYF.

This chain connects TRBV5-1 to TRBJ2-3; 10 nucleotides line up with TRBD2. Germline CDR1 is SGHRS and CDR2 is YFSETQ. V trimming: 2 bases; J trimming: 4 bases; junction bases outside the gene matches: 1. CDR3 length: 14 amino acids. CDR3 protein: CASSFGLAADTQYF. DNA of the CDR3: TGCGCCAGCAGCTTCGGACTAGCGGCAGATACGCAGTATTTT.